This TCR beta chain appears in the sequencing data of a study of T cell clones after liver transplantation. The method was immunoSEQ multiplex PCR; TCRdb's version includes in-frame clones alone and lacks a portion of them. The sample comprises around 18,000 clones, around 87% of which are singletons, and 10% to 15% rests with the top ten. The receptor's source is a human patient who received a liver transplant. The graft donor may have contributed some T cells. The sequencing used CD8+ T cells from blood, collected 45 to 46 months after liver transplant.

The CDR3 DNA is TGTGCCAGCAGCGCCCACATCTACGATCCAGAGACCCAGTACTTC. Its translation is CASSAHIYDPETQYF. The rearrangement joins TRBV9 to TRBJ2-5; D not resolved. The CDR3 length is 15 residues. Trimming left V 3 bases short and J 4 bases short, with 16 bases between. CDR1 and CDR2 from the germline V gene are SGDLS and YYNGEE.